This TCR beta chain was documented in a study of blood T cell repertoires in COVID-19. The method was immunoSEQ multiplex PCR; TCRdb's version includes in-frame clones alone and lacks a portion of them. Of 95,000 to 150,000 clones listed, over 60% are singletons. The CDR3 has 16 amino acids. V shed 0 bases, J shed 9 bases, and the junction held 8 bases outside the gene matches. CDR1 MNHEY and CDR2 SVGAGI come from the germline V gene. This clone was seen a single time. The TCR was taken from a man in his forties or fifties with active or convalescent COVID-19. Input material: peripheral blood. The genes are TRBV6-5 and TRBJ2-1; 10 nucleotides line up with TRBD1. CDR3 sequence (DNA): TGTGCCAGCAGTTACTCGGTCCGGACAGGGGGGGGTGAGCAGTTCTTC. Amino acid sequence: CASSYSVRTGGGEQFF.